This T cell receptor beta chain was retrieved from a study of control samples from healthy donors and cancer patients. Some clones are missing from TCRdb's copy, which holds only in-frame ones; the method was immunoSEQ multiplex PCR. The sample shows about 170,000 clones, 91% of them seen only once. With V trimmed by 5 bases and J by 6 bases, 14 bases remained unmatched. Germline V gene lookup returns CDR1 MNHEY and CDR2 SMNVEV (reference sequence). This CDR3 has 16 amino acids. This sequence was found in a woman aged 40 to 50 in good health. Sequencing was done on a sample of blood. This chain links TRBV27 with TRBJ1-1; 8 bases map to TRBD1. CDR3 in DNA: TGTGCCAGCAGTGCAGGGGGCGGTGGGGTGGGATCTGAAGCTTTCTTT. Translation: CASSAGGGGVGSEAFF.